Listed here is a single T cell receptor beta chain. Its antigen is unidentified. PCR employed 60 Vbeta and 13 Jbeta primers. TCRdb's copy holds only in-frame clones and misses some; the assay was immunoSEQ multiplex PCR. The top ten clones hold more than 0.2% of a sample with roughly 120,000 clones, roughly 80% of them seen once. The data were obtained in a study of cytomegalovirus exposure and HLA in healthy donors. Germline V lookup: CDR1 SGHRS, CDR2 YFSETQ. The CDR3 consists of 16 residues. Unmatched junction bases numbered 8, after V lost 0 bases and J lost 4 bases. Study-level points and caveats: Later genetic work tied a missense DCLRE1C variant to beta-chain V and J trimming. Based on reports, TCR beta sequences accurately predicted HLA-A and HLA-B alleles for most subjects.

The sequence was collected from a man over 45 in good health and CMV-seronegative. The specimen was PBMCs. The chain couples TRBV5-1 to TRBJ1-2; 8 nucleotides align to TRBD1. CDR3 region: CASSLDSTGAGYGYTF. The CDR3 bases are TGCGCCAGCAGCTTGGATTCGACAGGGGCTGGCTATGGCTACACCTTC.